Here is one T cell receptor beta chain with its context. This clonotype showed up many times. The antigen this receptor binds is unknown. No per-base quality is available; no much larger clone lies one base away. For repertoire sequencing, TCR beta CDR3 regions were amplified from RNA transcripts. HTBI primers and the Qiagen OneStep RT-PCR kit were used in a first-round RT-PCR, which was followed by a second-round multiplex PCR, size selection and purification. Sequencing of the libraries was carried out on an Illumina HiSeq2000 in paired-end mode with 100 bp reads. Regarding the original processing steps: Reads were processed with SOAPnuke, discarding reads with adapters, uncalled bases, mean Phred below 15, or no exact constant-primer or identifier match. COPE v1.2.5 was used to merge the high-quality paired reads. Clonotypes were defined as unique nucleotide sequences and were aligned to IMGT TRB V, D and J references using MiTCR v1.1. The analysis was limited to V-J combinations with a frequency above 0.0001, which together covered 99% to 99.2% of the repertoires. For each V-J combination, a TCR clonal expansion and chaos score was defined as F50 clonal expansion divided by the chaos observed in the TCRdist matrix. Welch's t-statistics and random forest were used to reduce the features to approximately 13 V-J combinations, which were then used as input to a naive Bayes classifier. Thyroid-blood repertoire similarity was quantified with the Morisita-Horn index. TCRdb applied fastp at Q25 and MiXCR to the public reads, then kept only in-frame beta chains. Rows with one shared CDR3 protein collapse into an entry with the most common genes and DNA. The V and J calls and clone size are TCRdb's, not the authors'. Here the sample has around 670,000 distinct CDR3 sequences; approximately 40% occur a single time. Roughly 45% of the sample goes to the ten largest clones.

The source of the sample is a study of Graves' ophthalmopathy and Graves' hyperthyroidism (dated by TCRdb to the late 2010s). The study in broad terms: Peripheral blood was collected at initial diagnosis, before any treatment. To explore V-J signatures that separate ophthalmopathy from hyperthyroidism, a discovery set of approximately 100 patients was enrolled, consisting of 40 to 45 with ophthalmopathy and roughly 60 with stable hyperthyroidism. In total, some 130 blood samples were TCR-sequenced: some 43 ophthalmopathy, about 75 hyperthyroidism and about 17 hyperthyroidism-to-ophthalmopathy patients. Once sampling was done, hyperthyroidism patients were given methimazole at a starting dose of 30 mg daily, while ophthalmopathy patients were given high-dose intravenous methylprednisolone. In more than five hyperthyroidism patients, T-cell repertoires of thyroid tissue and blood were compared. TCR beta repertoire signatures were used to distinguish Graves' ophthalmopathy from Graves' hyperthyroidism and to predict progression to ophthalmopathy. The independent validation cohort included 18 to 20 hyperthyroidism patients plus 17 patients who later progressed from hyperthyroidism to ophthalmopathy.

Study-wide findings and limitations: In validation, the model predicted ophthalmopathy progression with about 71% sensitivity and approximately 78% specificity; some 13 predicted patients were CT-confirmed with GO in a median of roughly 6.8 months. Ophthalmopathy was separated from stable hyperthyroidism by the 13-signature model with around 88% sensitivity and roughly 83% specificity in cross-validation and with 80%/75% in the test set. No statistical method was used to set the sample size in advance, and the investigators knew which group each participant was assigned to. Most of the expanded thyroid clonotypes with a frequency above 0.001 were also detected in blood, and it was suggested that the thyroid immune response may be reflected by blood repertoires.

Trimming accounts for 2 bases at V and 4 bases at J, while the number of junction bases matched to no gene is 3. CDR1 ENHRY and CDR2 SYGVKD are derived from the germline V gene. The CDR3 goes from the cysteine to the phenylalanine over 17 residues. Only CDR3 DNA remains: 51 bases, in frame from the first base. Ophthalmopathy patients were characterized by moderately to severely active disease, a Clinical Activity Score of at least 3, a NOSPECS grade of at least 4, and a disease duration under 3 months. Anyone with other autoimmune diseases, uncontrolled infections, pregnancy or lactation was excluded from the study. Diagnosis was based on clinical symptoms, serum thyroxine, TRAb, thyroid ultrasound and orbital computed tomography. Ficoll-Paque density gradient centrifugation was used to isolate PBMCs from about 9.4 ml of fresh peripheral blood. Total RNA was extracted using Trizol reagent, and RNA quality was checked on an Agilent 2100 Bioanalyzer.

The material sequenced was peripheral blood. The sequence is built from TRBV10-3 and TRBJ2-6, with 12 bases matching TRBD1. The sequence was collected from an adult man with Graves' ophthalmopathy. In nucleotides, the sequence is TGTGCCATCAGTGAGCGGGGACAGGGGGCCGGGGCCAACGTCCTGACTTTC. It translates to CAISERGQGAGANVLTF.